The table lists the clone carrying this TCR beta chain with a few counts. Its target is not known. The data are from a study of memory CD4+ T cells and cytomegalovirus serostatus. Study details: Healthy Belgian adult donors included about 10 CMV-positive and some 24 CMV-negative people.

The V gene lost 8 bases and the J gene lost 5 bases, with 12 bases spanning the gap. Germline CDR1 reads SGHTA; CDR2 reads FQGNSA. This CDR3 has 13 residues. The method was immunoSEQ multiplex PCR; TCRdb's version includes in-frame clones alone and lacks a portion of them. The sample has about 46,000 clones; just under 80% are singletons. The sort gate was single viable CD3+CD4+CD8-CD45RO+ cells for memory CD4+ T cells. Notes on the study in general: Of 164 reported CMV TCRbeta sequences, roughly 70 were found in memory CD4+ repertoires.

The sequencing sample was made of memory CD4+ T cells from blood. V usage is TRBV7-2 and J usage is TRBJ2-2, with D perhaps TRBD1 or TRBD2 (5 bases each). The TCR sequence derives from an adult in good health and CMV-seronegative. DNA for the CDR3: TGTGCCAGCGGACTTTGGGGGACCGGGGAGCTGTTTTTT. Its protein product is CASGLWGTGELFF.